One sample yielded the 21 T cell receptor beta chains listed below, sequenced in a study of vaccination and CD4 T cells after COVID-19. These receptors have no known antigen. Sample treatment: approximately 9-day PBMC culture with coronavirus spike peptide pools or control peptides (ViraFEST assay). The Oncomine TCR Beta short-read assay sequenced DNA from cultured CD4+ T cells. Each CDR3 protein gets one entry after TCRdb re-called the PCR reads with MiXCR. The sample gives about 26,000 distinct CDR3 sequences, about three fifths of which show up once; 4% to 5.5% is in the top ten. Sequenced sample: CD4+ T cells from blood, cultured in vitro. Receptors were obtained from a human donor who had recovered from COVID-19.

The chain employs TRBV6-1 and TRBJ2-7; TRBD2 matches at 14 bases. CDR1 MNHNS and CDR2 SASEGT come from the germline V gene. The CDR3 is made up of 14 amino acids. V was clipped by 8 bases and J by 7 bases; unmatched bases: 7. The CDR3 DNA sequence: TGTGCCAGCGGGACTAGCGGGAGTTGGAGGGAGCAGTACTTC. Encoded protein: CASGTSGSWREQYF.

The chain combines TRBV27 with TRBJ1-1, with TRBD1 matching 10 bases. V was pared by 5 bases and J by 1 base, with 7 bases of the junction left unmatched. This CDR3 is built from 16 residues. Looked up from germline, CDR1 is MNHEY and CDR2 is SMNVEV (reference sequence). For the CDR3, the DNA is TGTGCCAGCAGTCCACCGGGACAGGGGACGAACACTGAAGCTTTCTTT. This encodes CASSPPGQGTNTEAFF.

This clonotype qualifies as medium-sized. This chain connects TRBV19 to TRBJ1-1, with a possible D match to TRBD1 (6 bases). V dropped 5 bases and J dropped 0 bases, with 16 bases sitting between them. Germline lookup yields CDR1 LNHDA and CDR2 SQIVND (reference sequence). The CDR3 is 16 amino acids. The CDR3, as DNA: TGTGCCAGTAGTCCCCGGGGGGCCCCAATGAACACTGAAGCTTTCTTT. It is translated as CASSPRGAPMNTEAFF.

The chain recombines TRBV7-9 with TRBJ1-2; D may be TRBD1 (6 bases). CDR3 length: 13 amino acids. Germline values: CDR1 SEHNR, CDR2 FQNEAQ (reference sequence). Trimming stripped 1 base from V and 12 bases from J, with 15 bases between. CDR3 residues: CASSLEVLRGNTF. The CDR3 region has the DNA TGTGCCAGCAGCTTAGAAGTCTTGAGGGGGAACACCTTC.

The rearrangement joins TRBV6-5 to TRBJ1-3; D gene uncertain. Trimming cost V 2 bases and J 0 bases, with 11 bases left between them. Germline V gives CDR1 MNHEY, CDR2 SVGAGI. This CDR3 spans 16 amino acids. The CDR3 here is CASSYANRPSGNTIYF. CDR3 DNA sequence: TGTGCCAGCAGTTACGCAAACAGACCCTCTGGAAACACCATATATTTT.

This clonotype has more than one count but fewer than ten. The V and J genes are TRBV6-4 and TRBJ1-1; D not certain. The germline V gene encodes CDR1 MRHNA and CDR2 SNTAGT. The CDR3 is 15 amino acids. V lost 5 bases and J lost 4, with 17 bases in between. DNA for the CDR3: TGTGCCAGCAGTAAAGTCCCCATGGGTCCCACTGAAGCTTTCTTT. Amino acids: CASSKVPMGPTEAFF.

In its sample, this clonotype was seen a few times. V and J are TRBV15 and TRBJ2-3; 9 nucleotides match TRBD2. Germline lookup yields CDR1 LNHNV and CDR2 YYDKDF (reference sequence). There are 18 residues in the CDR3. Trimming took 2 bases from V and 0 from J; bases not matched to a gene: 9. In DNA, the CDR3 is TGTGCCACCAGCAGACGAACCACTAGCGGGCGAAGCACAGATACGCAGTATTTT. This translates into CATSRRTTSGRSTDTQYF.

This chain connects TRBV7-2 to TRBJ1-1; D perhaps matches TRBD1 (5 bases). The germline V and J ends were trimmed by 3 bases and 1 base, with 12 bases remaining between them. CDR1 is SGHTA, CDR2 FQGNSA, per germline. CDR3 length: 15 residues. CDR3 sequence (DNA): TGTGCCAGCAGCTTTTACAGGAATCGGAACACTGAAGCTTTCTTT. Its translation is CASSFYRNRNTEAFF. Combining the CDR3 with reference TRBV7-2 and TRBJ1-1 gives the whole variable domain GAGVSQSPSNKVTEKGKDVELRCDPISGHTALYWYRQSLGQGLEFLIYFQGNSAPDKSGLPSDRFSAERTGGSVSTLTIQRTQQEDSAVYLCASSFYRNRNTEAFFGQGTRLTVV.

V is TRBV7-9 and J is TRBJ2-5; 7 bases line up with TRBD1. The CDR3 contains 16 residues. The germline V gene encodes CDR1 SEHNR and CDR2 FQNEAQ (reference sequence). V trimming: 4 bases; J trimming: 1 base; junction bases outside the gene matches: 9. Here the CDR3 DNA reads TGTGCCAGCAGCTGGGGCGACCGGGACAGCCAAGAGACCCAGTACTTC. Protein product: CASSWGDRDSQETQYF.

CDR3 nucleotide sequence: TGTGCCAACCGACAGGGCAGGGATACGCAGTATTTT. This encodes CANRQGRDTQYF. V usage is TRBV2 and J usage is TRBJ2-3; 7 nucleotides line up with TRBD1. The CDR3 is made up of 12 amino acids. The V gene end was trimmed by 10 bases and the J gene end by 6 bases; junction bases not matched to a gene: 7. Germline assignment: CDR1 SNHLY and CDR2 FYNNEI.

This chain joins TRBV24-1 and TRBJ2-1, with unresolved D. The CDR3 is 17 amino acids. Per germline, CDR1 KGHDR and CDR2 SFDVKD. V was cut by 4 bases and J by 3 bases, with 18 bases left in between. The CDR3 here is CATSELKGSLGYNEQFF. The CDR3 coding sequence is TGTGCCACCAGTGAACTCAAAGGGTCCCTAGGCTACAATGAGCAGTTCTTC.

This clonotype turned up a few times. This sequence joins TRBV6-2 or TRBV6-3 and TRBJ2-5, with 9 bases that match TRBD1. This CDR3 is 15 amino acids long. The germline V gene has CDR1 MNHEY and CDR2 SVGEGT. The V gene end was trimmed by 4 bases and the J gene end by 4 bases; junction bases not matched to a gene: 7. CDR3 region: CASSWNRGRGETQYF. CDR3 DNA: TGTGCCAGCAGTTGGAACAGGGGGCGCGGAGAGACCCAGTACTTC.

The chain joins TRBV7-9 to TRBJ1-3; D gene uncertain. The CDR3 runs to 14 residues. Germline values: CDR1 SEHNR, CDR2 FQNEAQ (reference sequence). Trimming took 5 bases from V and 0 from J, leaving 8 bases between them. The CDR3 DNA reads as TGTGCCAGCAGCCCGGGAAGCTCTGGAAACACCATATATTTT. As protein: CASSPGSSGNTIYF. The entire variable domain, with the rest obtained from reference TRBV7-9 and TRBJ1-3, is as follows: DTGVSQNPRHKITKRGQNVTFRCDPISEHNRLYWYRQTLGQGPEFLTYFQNEAQLEKSRLLSDRFSAERPKGSFSTLEIQRTEQGDSAMYLCASSPGSSGNTIYFGEGSWLTVV.

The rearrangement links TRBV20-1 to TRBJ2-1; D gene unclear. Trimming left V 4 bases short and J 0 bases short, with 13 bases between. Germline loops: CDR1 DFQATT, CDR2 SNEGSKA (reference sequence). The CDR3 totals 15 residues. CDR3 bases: TGCAGTGCTATTTCTCCGCGGAGCTCCTACAATGAGCAGTTCTTC. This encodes CSAISPRSSYNEQFF.

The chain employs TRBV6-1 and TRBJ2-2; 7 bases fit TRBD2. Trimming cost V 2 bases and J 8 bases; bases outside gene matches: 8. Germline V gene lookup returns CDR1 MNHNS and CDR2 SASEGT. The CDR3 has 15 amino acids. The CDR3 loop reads CASSELSKGGGELFF. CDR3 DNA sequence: TGTGCCAGCAGTGAATTATCGAAGGGAGGGGGGGAGCTGTTTTTT.

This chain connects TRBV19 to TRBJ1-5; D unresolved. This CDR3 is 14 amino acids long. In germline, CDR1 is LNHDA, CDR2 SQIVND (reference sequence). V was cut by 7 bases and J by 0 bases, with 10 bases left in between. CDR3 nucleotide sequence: TGTGCCAGTAACCTTGACGTTAGCAATCAGCCCCAGCATTTT. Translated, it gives CASNLDVSNQPQHF.

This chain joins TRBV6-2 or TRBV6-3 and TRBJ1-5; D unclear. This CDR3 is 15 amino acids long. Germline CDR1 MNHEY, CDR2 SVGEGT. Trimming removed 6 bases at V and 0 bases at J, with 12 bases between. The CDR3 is CASSSITSSNQPQHF. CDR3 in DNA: TGTGCCAGCAGCTCCATAACGAGTAGCAATCAGCCCCAGCATTTT.

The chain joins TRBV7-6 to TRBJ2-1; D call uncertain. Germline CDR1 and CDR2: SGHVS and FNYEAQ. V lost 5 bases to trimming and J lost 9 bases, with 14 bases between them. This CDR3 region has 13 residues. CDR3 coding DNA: TGTGCCAGCAGCCCCATCGCTCGGTCTGAGCAGTTCTTC. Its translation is CASSPIARSEQFF.

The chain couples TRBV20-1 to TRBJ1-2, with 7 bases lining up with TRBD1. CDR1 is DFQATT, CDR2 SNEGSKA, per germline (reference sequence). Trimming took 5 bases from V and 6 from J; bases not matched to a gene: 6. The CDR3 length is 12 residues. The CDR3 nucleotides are TGCAGTGCTCCCGACAGGGTTAATGGCTACACCTTC. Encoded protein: CSAPDRVNGYTF.

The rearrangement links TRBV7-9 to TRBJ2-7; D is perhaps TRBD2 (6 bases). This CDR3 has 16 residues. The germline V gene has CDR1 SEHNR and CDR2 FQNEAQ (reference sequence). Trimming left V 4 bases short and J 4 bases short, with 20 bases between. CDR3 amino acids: CASSYLDSGGPYEQYF. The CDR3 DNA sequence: TGTGCCAGCAGCTACCTCGATAGCGGCGGTCCATACGAGCAGTACTTC. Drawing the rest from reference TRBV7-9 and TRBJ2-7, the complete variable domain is DTGVSQNPRHKITKRGQNVTFRCDPISEHNRLYWYRQTLGQGPEFLTYFQNEAQLEKSRLLSDRFSAERPKGSFSTLEIQRTEQGDSAMYLCASSYLDSGGPYEQYFGPGTRLTVT.

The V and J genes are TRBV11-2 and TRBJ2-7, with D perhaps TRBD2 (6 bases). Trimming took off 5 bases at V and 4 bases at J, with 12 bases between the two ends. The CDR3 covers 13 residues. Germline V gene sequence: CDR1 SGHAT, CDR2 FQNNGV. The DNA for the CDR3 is TGTGCCAGCAGCCCAAGACGGGGGTACGAGCAGTACTTC. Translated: CASSPRRGYEQYF.